This entry lists 6 T cell receptor beta chains sequenced from one sample in a study of CD8+CD57+ T cells in acquired aplastic anemia. Profiling that covered TCR beta VDJ and CDR3 relied on genomic DNA as its template. TCRdb redid the calling of the reads with MiXCR, one entry per CDR3 protein. The sample holds some 42,000 distinct CDR3 sequences, about two thirds seen once. The sample comprised sorted CD4+, CD8+, or CD8+CD57+ T cells (not recorded which) from PBMCs. These TCRs come from a human donor in good health, serving as a control.

The chain joins TRBV29-1 to TRBJ1-6, with a weak D call TRBD1 (6 bases). The CDR3 is made up of 13 amino acids. The germline CDR1 and CDR2 sequences are SQVTM and ANQGSEA. Trimming removed 6 bases from V and 8 bases from J, with 14 bases in between. The CDR3 is CSVAQGRDSPLHF. The CDR3 DNA reads TGCAGCGTAGCACAGGGAAGGGATTCACCCCTCCACTTT.

The J gene is TRBJ1-2, the V gene TRBV6-5; unclear D gene. V lost 0 bases to trimming and J lost 6 bases, with 11 bases between them. The CDR3 is 14 amino acids. Germline assignment: CDR1 MNHEY and CDR2 SVGAGI. In nucleotides, the CDR3 is TGTGCCAGCAGTTACTCGACATTGCTGGATGGCTACACCTTC. It specifies CASSYSTLLDGYTF.

At least ten counts were recorded for this clonotype. This chain connects TRBV5-6 to TRBJ2-7, with TRBD1 matching over 12 bases. Unmatched junction bases numbered 3, after V lost 3 bases and J lost 2 bases. The CDR3 is 15 residues long. The V gene's germline CDR1 is SGHDT and CDR2 YYEEEE. CDR3 region: CASSWGTGGTYEQYF. The CDR3, as DNA: TGTGCCAGCAGCTGGGGGACAGGGGGCACCTACGAGCAGTACTTC.

Points on this clonotype: One end of the junction fails to match germline, which may point to a read error. This chain's CDR3 is CANSIRDRVYEQYF. The CDR3 nucleotides read TGTGCCAATAGTATTCGGGACAGGGTCTACGAGCAGTACTTC. This sequence joins TRBV19 and TRBJ2-7; 9 bases are a match to TRBD1. CDR3 length: 14 amino acids. The germline gives CDR1 LNHDA, CDR2 SQIVND (reference sequence).

J is TRBJ1-2 and V is TRBV27; the D gene is possibly TRBD1 (6 bases). V lost 10 bases to trimming and J lost 4 bases, with 16 bases between them. This CDR3 has 13 amino acids. Germline V gene lookup returns CDR1 MNHEY and CDR2 SMNVEV (reference sequence). The CDR3 coding sequence is TGTGCCACCTCCCCAGGGGACACCTATGGCTACACCTTC. Its translation: CATSPGDTYGYTF.

This clonotype has a single count. The rearrangement uses TRBV24-1 and TRBJ1-4; 8 nucleotides align to TRBD1. Germline values: CDR1 KGHDR, CDR2 SFDVKD. The CDR3 totals 16 residues. Unmatched junction bases numbered 9, after V lost 5 bases and J lost 5 bases. The CDR3 sequence is CATSAWGTGLNEKLFF. The CDR3 region has the DNA TGTGCCACCAGTGCCTGGGGGACAGGACTGAATGAAAAACTGTTTTTT.